This is a list of T cell receptor beta chains from one sample in a study of T cells after yellow fever vaccination. TCRdb reanalysed the 5' RACE reads using MiXCR and keeps one entry per CDR3 protein. The sample has about 130,000 distinct CDR3 sequences, 6% to 8% seen once. The input for sequencing was CD4+ T cells sorted from PBMCs, taken 10 days after the first yellow fever vaccination. Every receptor here comes from a man between 18 and 29 years old who received the YFV17D yellow fever vaccine. Both conserved end residues are part of each CDR3. A D gene is named only where the DNA matches it firmly. Rows may omit the clone size; those that give it use once, few, many or a size class.

>TRBJ2-5|TRBD2|TRBV20-1|16|many
TGCAGTGCTAGAGATCGACCGGGGGGGCCTAGTGAGACCCAGTACTTC
CSARDRPGGPSETQYF
>TRBJ2-3|NA|TRBV4-3|15|few
TGCGCCAGCAGCCAAGCGGGGCAGGGGGGTCTAACGCAGTATTTT
CASSQAGQGGLTQYF
>TRBJ1-4|NA|TRBV2|14|few
TGTGCCAGCAGTGAGGGTGGGGTCGGTGAAAAACTGTTTTTT
CASSEGGVGEKLFF
>TRBJ1-1|TRBD1|TRBV10-3|14|many
TGTGCCATCAGCCGCGGGACAGTGAACACTGAAGCTTTCTTT
CAISRGTVNTEAFF
>TRBJ2-3|TRBD2|TRBV7-3|15|many
TGTGCCAGCAGCCCATCGGGGGGGCGGCCAGATACGCAGTATTTT
CASSPSGGRPDTQYF
>TRBJ1-1|NA|TRBV27|12|many
TGTGCCAGCCAAACAGTGAACACTGAAGCTTTCTTT
CASQTVNTEAFF
>TRBJ2-3|NA|TRBV10-2|13|many
TGCGCCAGCAGGTTTGGCGGCACAGATACGCAGTATTTT
CASRFGGTDTQYF
>TRBJ2-5|TRBD1|TRBV6-5|14|many
TGTGCCAGCAGTTACTCGGGACAGGGGGAGACCCAGTACTTC
CASSYSGQGETQYF
>TRBJ2-2|NA|TRBV11-2|14|NA
TGTGCCAGCAGCTTCCAGGAATTCACCGGGGAGCTGTTTTTT
CASSFQEFTGELFF
>TRBJ2-3|TRBD1|TRBV12-3/TRBV12-4|13|NA
TGTGCCAGCAGGGACAGGGGCACAGATACGCAGTATTTT
CASRDRGTDTQYF
>TRBJ2-5|NA|TRBV7-2|14|few
TGTGCCAGCAGCCCCTCGGCGGACCAAGAGACCCAGTACTTC
CASSPSADQETQYF
>TRBJ2-1|NA|TRBV5-4|11|many
TGTGCCAGCAGCTTGACGGATGAGCAGTTCTTC
CASSLTDEQFF
>TRBJ2-7|TRBD2|TRBV20-1|15|many
TGCAGTGCTAGATATCGGACTAGCACGTTGTGGGAGCAGTACTTC
CSARYRTSTLWEQYF
>TRBJ1-4|NA|TRBV20-1|15|many
TGCAGTGCTTCCGACGGGACGGGGGGAAATGAAAAACTGTTTTTT
CSASDGTGGNEKLFF
>TRBJ1-6|NA|TRBV9|12|many
TGTGCCAGCAGCGTAGCCGATTCACCCCTCCACTTT
CASSVADSPLHF
>TRBJ2-2|TRBD2|TRBV5-1|16|many
TGCGCCAGCAGCTTTTTAGCGGGGACGAACACCGGGGAGCTGTTTTTT
CASSFLAGTNTGELFF
>TRBJ2-1|NA|TRBV6-6|12|many
TGTGCCAGCACTCCCAGGGCGAATGAGCAGTTCTTC
CASTPRANEQFF
>TRBJ2-2|TRBD2|TRBV14|16|many
TGTGCCAGCAGCCAAGCGCGGGGGGTCTACACCGGGGAGCTGTTTTTT
CASSQARGVYTGELFF
>TRBJ2-5|TRBD2|TRBV5-1|15|many
TGCGCCAGCAGCCTACTAGCGGGGACTCAAGAGACCCAGTACTTC
CASSLLAGTQETQYF
>TRBJ2-7|NA|TRBV4-1|13|few
TGCGCCAGCAGCCAGTCAGAGGCCTACGAGCAGTACTTC
CASSQSEAYEQYF
>TRBJ1-6|NA|TRBV7-2|15|many
TGTGCCAGCAGCCCCTGGGCAGGAGATAATTCACCCCTCCACTTT
CASSPWAGDNSPLHF
>TRBJ2-1|NA|TRBV9|16|many
TGTGCCAGCAGCGTAGCTCAGGGAGGTTTTCGCAATGAGCAGTTCTTC
CASSVAQGGFRNEQFF
>TRBJ2-3|NA|TRBV19|15|many
TGTGCCAGTACTCCCTGGGGCAGGGTGGTAGATACGCAGTATTTT
CASTPWGRVVDTQYF
>TRBJ2-3|TRBD2|TRBV6-2/TRBV6-3|17|NA
TGTGCCAGCAGTTGGCCGCTAGCGGGGGGGCGTGCAGATACGCAGTATTTT
CASSWPLAGGRADTQYF
>TRBJ2-1|TRBD2|TRBV29-1|15|many
TGCAGCTCGACCAGCGCGGGGGGAATGGGCTATGAGCAGTTCTTC
CSSTSAGGMGYEQFF
>TRBJ1-6|NA|TRBV6-5|14|many
TGTGCCAGCAGTTACTCGAGTGTCGGTTCACCCCTCCACTTT
CASSYSSVGSPLHF
>TRBJ2-1|TRBD2|TRBV23-1|15|few
TGCGCCAGCAGCCCTCTAGCGGGGTACTACAATGAGCAGTTCTTC
CASSPLAGYYNEQFF
>TRBJ1-2|NA|TRBV7-2|13|many
TGTGCCAGCAGTTCCCAATTGCAGGGGAGATGGGGCTTC
CASSSQLQGRWGF
>TRBJ2-2|TRBD2|TRBV6-1|16|many
TGTGCCAGCAGAAATCCCCAGCGGGGAAACACCGGGGAGCTGTTTTTT
CASRNPQRGNTGELFF
>TRBJ2-1|NA|TRBV20-1|15|few
TGCAGTGCTAGAGGGTGGCAGGGTGCCAACAATGAGCAGTTCTTC
CSARGWQGANNEQFF
>TRBJ1-1|TRBD1|TRBV24-1|14|many
TGTGCCACCAGTACAGGGGGAATGAACACTGAAGCTTTCTTT
CATSTGGMNTEAFF
>TRBJ2-3|NA|TRBV20-1|14|many
TGCAGTGCTAGAAGGGGGGCTGAGGCAGATACGCAGTATTTT
CSARRGAEADTQYF
>TRBJ1-6|TRBD1|TRBV4-2|15|many
TGTGCCAGCAGCAGTGGACAGGGGGAAAATTCACCCCTCCACTTT
CASSSGQGENSPLHF
>TRBJ1-5|TRBD1|TRBV6-5|19|NA
TGTGCCAGCAGTTACCATCAGGGACAGGGGACCACGAGCAATCAGCCCCAGCATTTT
CASSYHQGQGTTSNQPQHF
>TRBJ2-5|NA|TRBV11-1|12|many
TGTGCCAGCACGGGGATGGAGGAGACCCAGTACTTC
CASTGMEETQYF
>TRBJ2-2|NA|TRBV20-1|14|NA
TGCAGTGCTAGTAGGGGGGGGCCGTCCGGGGAGCTGTTTTTT
CSASRGGPSGELFF
>TRBJ1-1|TRBD1|TRBV29-1|13|many
TGCAGCGTGGGACAGGGGCTATACACTGAAGCTTTCTTT
CSVGQGLYTEAFF
>TRBJ2-7|NA|TRBV6-1|13|many
TGTGCCAGCAGTGAAGTCAACCTCTACGAGCAGTACTTC
CASSEVNLYEQYF
>TRBJ2-6|NA|TRBV5-1|16|NA
TGCGCCAGCAGCTCCGGGCCCACTTCTGGGGCCAACGTCCTGACTTTC
CASSSGPTSGANVLTF
>TRBJ1-1|NA|TRBV5-8|13|many
TGTGCCAGCAGCTTTTGGGGAGGCACTGAAGCTTTCTTT
CASSFWGGTEAFF
>TRBJ2-2|NA|TRBV5-1|14|many
TGCGCCAGCAGCTTGCAAGGGAACACCGGGGAGCTGTTTTTT
CASSLQGNTGELFF